The present T cell receptor beta chain was sequenced within a study of identifying expanded T cells in peripheral blood. TCRdb's table, derived via immunoSEQ multiplex PCR, lists solely in-frame clones and lacks some. Seen here are under 95,000 clones, about 88% observed once, and the top ten hold about 3%. The CDR3 totals 13 residues. The V and J ends lost 3 bases and 8 bases respectively, with 12 bases between them. Germline V CDR1 and CDR2: SGHNT, YYREEE (reference sequence). During the collection period, no donor immune events like infections were recorded. Study-wide results and limits: Over about two and four weeks, about 15 and 19 clones changed, versus approximately 1.2 between replicates. Clone count variance between roughly 2-week samples rose with total template count.

Points on this clone: The antigen remains undetermined.

The sequence was obtained from a person aged 18 to 75 in good health. This chain links TRBV5-4 with TRBJ2-1, with D possibly being TRBD1 (6 bases). Sample: blood. The CDR3 protein is CASSSQGSDEQFF. Written as DNA, the CDR3 is TGTGCCAGCAGCTCCCAGGGGTCTGATGAGCAGTTCTTC.